This T cell receptor (beta chain) was captured by sequencing in a study of patients and donors after allogeneic stem cell transplantation. TCRdb redid the calling of the RT-PCR reads with MiXCR, one entry per CDR3 protein. In the table there are under 30,000 distinct CDR3 sequences, 6.5% to 10% of which are singletons. Germline V CDR1 and CDR2: LNHDA, SQIVND (reference sequence). Trimming cost V 6 bases and J 4 bases, with 15 bases left between them. CDR3 size: 15 residues. A few counts support this clonotype. This receptor was taken from a human donor who was either an allogeneic HSCT recipient or a stem cell or donor lymphocyte infusion donor (not recorded which). It is not recorded whose cells these are; they may come from a transplant donor. The sequencing input was blood, either unsorted or a sorted T cell fraction (not recorded which). J is TRBJ2-2 and V is TRBV19, with D perhaps given as TRBD1 or TRBD2 (5 bases each). CDR3 loop: CASSLGKRGTGELFF. CDR3 DNA sequence: TGTGCCAGTAGCTTGGGGAAGAGGGGCACCGGGGAGCTGTTTTTT.